A selection of T cell receptor beta chains follows, all from one sample in a study of cytomegalovirus exposure and HLA in healthy donors. TCRdb keeps only in-frame clones here, not all; method: immunoSEQ multiplex PCR. The data contain more than 95,000 clones, approximately 76% of them singletons. Sample: PBMCs. The source is a man aged 45-65 years in good health and CMV-seropositive. Both conserved end residues are part of each CDR3.

CFSKQKTAYEQYF	TRBV2	TRBJ2-7
CASIGDTQYF	TRBV27	TRBJ2-3
CASSLGFSGRAYEQYF	TRBV5-6	TRBJ2-7
CASRQEIYEQYF	TRBV2	TRBJ2-7
CASSLQAGVSSYEQYF	TRBV5-1	TRBJ2-7
CASSYSVAGRDEQYF	TRBV6-5	TRBJ2-7
CASSSEGQSNEKLFF	TRBV7-6	TRBJ1-4
CASKEQGARSTEAFF	TRBV19	TRBJ1-1
CASSLFSVQGTYEQYF	TRBV28	TRBJ2-7
CASRGGQNSYNEQFF	TRBV11-3	TRBJ2-1
CASSQVGGDEQYF	TRBV4-1	TRBJ2-7
CASSFENRGETQYF	TRBV5-4	TRBJ2-5
CASSILSGTEAFF	TRBV19	TRBJ1-1
CASSYEGAGNSPLHF	TRBV6-5	TRBJ1-6
CASSEMTASDSLTGKFF	TRBV9	TRBJ2-1
CASSVMSGNTEAFF	TRBV9	TRBJ1-1
CASSPMRDWFSEQYF	TRBV6-1	TRBJ2-7
CASSPGGQGGYEQYF	TRBV4-3	TRBJ2-7
CASSESGPYEQYF	TRBV10-1	TRBJ2-7
CASSAEPGQGSEKLFF	TRBV19	TRBJ1-4
CASKETSGSLNEQYF	TRBV2	TRBJ2-7
CASRRVGNEQYF	TRBV6-4	TRBJ2-7
CASSIGGLAGHTGELFF	TRBV19	TRBJ2-2
CASSPWGDGNGYTF	TRBV7-2	TRBJ1-2
CASNPQGASGNTIYF	TRBV2	TRBJ1-3
CASSSGLASYNEQFF	TRBV7-9	TRBJ2-1
CATSVQGGGFEAFF	TRBV15	TRBJ1-1
CASSRAGGELFF	TRBV5-5	TRBJ2-2
CASSSTPAGRLADTQYF	TRBV19	TRBJ2-3
CASLIGENPYNEQFF	TRBV10-1	TRBJ2-1
CASSLEIAKNIQYF	TRBV11-2	TRBJ2-4
CASSTSTGFQETQYF	TRBV11-2	TRBJ2-5
CASSDRVNLEQYF	TRBV27	TRBJ2-7
CASSRTVNQPQHF	TRBV28	TRBJ1-5
CASSDGGEETQYF	TRBV6-6	TRBJ2-5
CASSDMGQVGYTF	TRBV25-1	TRBJ1-2
CASSLLITGSTYEQYF	TRBV5-4	TRBJ2-7
CATGVSGNTIYF	TRBV10-1	TRBJ1-3
CASSSEGAGRPGELFF	TRBV9	TRBJ2-2
CASSSGGVFTEAFF	TRBV5-1	TRBJ1-1
CASSYRQGDSPLHF	TRBV6-7	TRBJ1-6
CASSPRVADTQYF	TRBV18	TRBJ2-3
CASSLGTGNYGYTF	TRBV7-9	TRBJ1-2
CASSSRASGFYEQYF	TRBV19	TRBJ2-7
CASRGQGAAGELFF	TRBV6-5	TRBJ2-2
CASRAGQGTKLFF	TRBV5-1	TRBJ1-4
CASSTDRAAGNTIYF	TRBV6-6	TRBJ1-3